A selection of T cell receptor beta chains follows, all from one sample in a study of response to subunit inactivated influenza vaccine. Each CDR3 protein is one row after TCRdb ran MiXCR on the RT-PCR reads. The data contain hundreds of thousands of distinct CDR3 sequences, 18% of them singletons. This specimen consisted of PBMCs from blood, obtained around 5 days after vaccination. These receptor sequences come from a man aged 45-65 years who received an inactivated influenza vaccine. The CDR3 runs from the conserved cysteine through the conserved F or W. Each record gives: clone size, D gene, V gene, J gene, CDR3 DNA, CDR3 protein. D genes are given only for firm matches. Clone size is given for some rows only: seen once, a few or many times, or a class if the clone is expanded.

.,.,TRBV5-1,TRBJ2-7,TGCGCCAGCAGCCGCCTCGAGGTGGGGACCGAGCAGTACTTC,CASSRLEVGTEQYF
few,.,TRBV4-2,TRBJ2-5,TGTGCCAGCAGCCAAGATGGGGCTAGGCCGCAAGAGACCCAGTACTTC,CASSQDGARPQETQYF
few,.,TRBV6-2/TRBV6-3,TRBJ1-1,TGTGCCAGCAGTTACCCGCCAGGGACTCTGAACACTGAAGCTTTCTTT,CASSYPPGTLNTEAFF
few,.,TRBV4-1,TRBJ2-7,TGCGCCAGCAGCCAATTAACAGGGCCCCTTATCTACGAGCAGTACTTC,CASSQLTGPLIYEQYF
.,TRBD1,TRBV19,TRBJ1-5,TGTGCCAGTTGTCCCCGGCAGGGGGAGGGTCAGCCCCAGCATTTT,CASCPRQGEGQPQHF
many,.,TRBV6-1,TRBJ1-1,TGTGCCAGCAGTCAATTCTACCAACCGCTGGAAGCTTTCTTT,CASSQFYQPLEAFF
.,TRBD1,TRBV7-2,TRBJ1-1,TGTGCCAGCAGCCATGGGACAGCAGCCTCGTTGGCTTTCTTT,CASSHGTAASLAFF
.,.,TRBV29-1,TRBJ2-1,TGCAGCGTTGTACCGTCTTACTACAATGAGCAGTTCTTC,CSVVPSYYNEQFF
few,.,TRBV12-3/TRBV12-4,TRBJ1-6,TGTGCCAGCAGTTTTGGCGAGGCCATTAATTCACCCCTCCACTTT,CASSFGEAINSPLHF
few,.,TRBV12-3/TRBV12-4,TRBJ2-1,TGTGCCAGCAGTTTTTCGTTCCGGGAACACTCCTACAATGAGCAGTTCTTC,CASSFSFREHSYNEQFF
few,.,TRBV7-8,TRBJ2-7,TGTGCCAGCAGCCCCGCTTTCCTCGACGGGGTCAACGAGCAGTACTTC,CASSPAFLDGVNEQYF
.,.,TRBV7-9,TRBJ1-3,TGTGCCAGCAGCGTCAGCTCTGGAAACACCATATATTTT,CASSVSSGNTIYF
.,TRBD1,TRBV29-1,TRBJ2-7,TGCAGCGTCTATGGGCAGGGGGACGAGCAGTACTTC,CSVYGQGDEQYF
few,TRBD1,TRBV11-2,TRBJ2-5,TGTGCCAGCAGCGTGGGACAGGGGAACGCAGAGACCCAGTACTTC,CASSVGQGNAETQYF
many,TRBD1,TRBV11-1,TRBJ1-2,TGTGCCAGCAGCTACCGGACAGGGGATTTCGTGGATGGCTACACCTTC,CASSYRTGDFVDGYTF
.,.,TRBV5-6,TRBJ2-7,TGTGCCAGCAGCTCCGAAACATCCCCGGGCTCTAGATCCTACGAGCAGTACTTC,CASSSETSPGSRSYEQYF
.,.,TRBV10-3,TRBJ1-5,TGTGCCATCAGTGAGCCGGGGACACCCAGCAATCAGCCCCAGCATTTT,CAISEPGTPSNQPQHF
few,.,TRBV12-3/TRBV12-4,TRBJ2-1,TGTGCCAGCAATCCTTACCCATTGGGGGGGCGGGTCAATGAGCAGTTCTTC,CASNPYPLGGRVNEQFF
few,.,TRBV4-2,TRBJ2-3,TGTGCCAGCAGCCAAGATAAGACCAAGGATACGCAGTATTTT,CASSQDKTKDTQYF
few,.,TRBV12-3/TRBV12-4,TRBJ2-1,TGTGCCAGCAGCTACCAGTTGTACTCCAATGAGCAGTTCTTC,CASSYQLYSNEQFF
few,TRBD1,TRBV20-1,TRBJ2-7,TGCAGTGCCGAATCGTTGGGGACAGGGTTGTACGAGCAGTACTTC,CSAESLGTGLYEQYF
.,.,TRBV7-6,TRBJ2-2,TGTGCCAGCAGCTTAGGTGTACCGAACACCGGGGAGCTGTTTTTT,CASSLGVPNTGELFF
.,TRBD1,TRBV11-2,TRBJ2-1,TGTGCCAGCAGCTTAGACAGGGACAGTTCCTACAATGAGCAGTTCTTC,CASSLDRDSSYNEQFF
few,.,TRBV6-5,TRBJ2-1,TGTGCCAGCAGTTACTCGACTAGCTCCTACAATGAGCAGTTCTTC,CASSYSTSSYNEQFF
few,.,TRBV6-2/TRBV6-3,TRBJ2-4,TGTGCCAGCAGTTCCGGTGGCCTGAGGGTGGCCAAAAACATTCAGTACTTC,CASSSGGLRVAKNIQYF
once,.,TRBV3-1,TRBJ1-2,TGTGCCAGCAGCCAATATGACAGGAATACTGGCTACACCTTC,CASSQYDRNTGYTF
few,.,TRBV28,TRBJ1-2,TGTGCCAGCAGGGGGGTAAAGGAAGTTAACTATGGCTACACCTTC,CASRGVKEVNYGYTF
.,.,TRBV27,TRBJ2-3,TGTGCCAGCACCCCTCTAGGGGGGGCAAGAGATACGCAGTATTTT,CASTPLGGARDTQYF
.,TRBD1,TRBV29-1,TRBJ1-1,TGCAGCGTTCTCGCAGGGGGCCCCCACACTGAAGCTTTCTTT,CSVLAGGPHTEAFF
.,.,TRBV4-2,TRBJ2-1,TGTGCCAGCAGCCAAGGACAGGTTGGCAATGAGCAGTTCTTC,CASSQGQVGNEQFF
few,TRBD2,TRBV5-8,TRBJ2-2,TGTGCCAGCAGCAAGACTAGCCTTCCCACCGGGGAGCTGTTTTTT,CASSKTSLPTGELFF
.,TRBD2,TRBV6-2/TRBV6-3,TRBJ2-1,TGTGCCAGCAGTTACTCGCTGACTAGCGGGAGAAACAATGAGCAGTTCTTC,CASSYSLTSGRNNEQFF
few,.,TRBV20-1,TRBJ1-1,TGCAGTGCATACCGGGTCCGCACTGAAGCTTTCTTT,CSAYRVRTEAFF
few,.,TRBV20-1,TRBJ2-7,TGCAGTATAGACCAATCGACCGGCTCCGAGCAGTACTTC,CSIDQSTGSEQYF
few,TRBD2,TRBV5-1,TRBJ2-7,TGCGCCAGCAGCTTGGGACTAGCGGGGGGAATAGAGCAGTACTTC,CASSLGLAGGIEQYF
.,TRBD2,TRBV10-2,TRBJ2-7,TGCGCCAGCAGTGTCACCGGGACTAGCGGCACGTGGTACTTC,CASSVTGTSGTWYF
few,TRBD1,TRBV5-1,TRBJ2-3,TGCGCCAGCAGCTTCGGGACAGGGCCTAGCACAGATACGCAGTATTTT,CASSFGTGPSTDTQYF
many,TRBD1,TRBV5-1,TRBJ2-6,TGCGCCAGCAGCCAGGGGGCTGGGGCCAACGTCCTGACTTTC,CASSQGAGANVLTF
few,TRBD2,TRBV4-2,TRBJ2-2,TGTGCCAGCAGCCGCGGCAGCGGGGGCGTAACCGGGGAGCTGTTTTTT,CASSRGSGGVTGELFF
many,TRBD2,TRBV7-6,TRBJ2-5,TGTGCCAGCCGGGGGGGCCGGGAGACCCAGTACTTC,CASRGGRETQYF
few,.,TRBV15,TRBJ2-3,TGTGCCACCAGCAGTTCGGAAGAGACAGGAGAGTATTTT,CATSSSEETGEYF